This T cell receptor (beta chain) derives from a study of radiation and T cells in renal cell carcinoma. Concerning this clone: The antigen is undetermined.

Generated by immunoSEQ multiplex PCR, the TCRdb table keeps only in-frame clones and is missing some. The sample carries around 140,000 clones, approximately 86% recorded once. There are 15 residues in the CDR3. Germline assignment: CDR1 MDHEN and CDR2 SYDVKM. The V end lost 6 bases, the J end lost 1 base, and 13 bases lay between the germline ends. The time point: blood 4 weeks post-SBRT, at nephrectomy. Indicated treatment: 15 Gy SBRT to primary tumor, nephrectomy 4 weeks later. Radiation-treated patients gave blood at baseline, week 2 and week 4. Study conclusions and caveats: From baseline, blood top tumor clonotypes peaked at 2 weeks post-radiation.

The sequences come from blood, collected from a patient whose treatment included radiotherapy and nephrectomy. The J gene is TRBJ1-5, the V gene TRBV28; possibly TRBD1 for D (5 bases). This TCR was recovered from a woman aged 45-65 years with renal cell carcinoma. DNA for the CDR3: TGTGCCAGCAGCCCGACAGAGGGCAGCAATCAGCCCCAGCATTTT. Translating it yields CASSPTEGSNQPQHF.